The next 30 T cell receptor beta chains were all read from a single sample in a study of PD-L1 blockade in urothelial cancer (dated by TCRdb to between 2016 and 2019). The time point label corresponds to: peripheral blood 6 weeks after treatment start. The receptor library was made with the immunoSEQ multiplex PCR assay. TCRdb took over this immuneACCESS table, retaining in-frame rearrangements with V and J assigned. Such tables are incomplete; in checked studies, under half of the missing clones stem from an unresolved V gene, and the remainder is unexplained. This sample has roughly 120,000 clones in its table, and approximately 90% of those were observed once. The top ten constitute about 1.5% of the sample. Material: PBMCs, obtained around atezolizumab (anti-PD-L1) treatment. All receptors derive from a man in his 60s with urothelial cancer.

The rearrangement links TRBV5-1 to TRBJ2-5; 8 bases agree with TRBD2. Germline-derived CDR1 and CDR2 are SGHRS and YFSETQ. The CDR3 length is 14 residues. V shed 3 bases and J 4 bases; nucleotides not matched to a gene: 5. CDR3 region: CASSSSLAGETQYF. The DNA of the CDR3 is TGCGCCAGCAGCTCCTCCCTAGCGGGAGAGACCCAGTACTTC.

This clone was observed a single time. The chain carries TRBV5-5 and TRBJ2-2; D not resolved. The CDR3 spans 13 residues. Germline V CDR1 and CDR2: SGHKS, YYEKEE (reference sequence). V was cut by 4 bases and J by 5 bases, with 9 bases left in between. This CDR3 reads CASSDTWTGELFF. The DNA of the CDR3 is TGTGCCAGCAGCGATACATGGACCGGGGAGCTGTTTTTT.

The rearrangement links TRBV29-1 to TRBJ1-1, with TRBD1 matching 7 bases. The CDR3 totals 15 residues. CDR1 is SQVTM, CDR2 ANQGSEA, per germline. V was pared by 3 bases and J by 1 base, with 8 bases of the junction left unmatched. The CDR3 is CSVDETGTSNTEAFF. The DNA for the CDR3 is TGCAGCGTTGATGAGACAGGGACCTCGAACACTGAAGCTTTCTTT.

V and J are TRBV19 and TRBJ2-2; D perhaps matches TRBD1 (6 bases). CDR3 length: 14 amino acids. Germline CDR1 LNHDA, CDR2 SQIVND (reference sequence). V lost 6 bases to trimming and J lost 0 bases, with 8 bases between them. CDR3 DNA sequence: TGTGCCAGTAGGACAGGCGCGAACACCGGGGAGCTGTTTTTT. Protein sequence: CASRTGANTGELFF.

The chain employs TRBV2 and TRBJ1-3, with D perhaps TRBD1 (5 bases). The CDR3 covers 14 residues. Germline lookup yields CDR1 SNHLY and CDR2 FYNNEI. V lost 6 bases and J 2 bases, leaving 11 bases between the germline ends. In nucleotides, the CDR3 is TGTGCCAGCAGCGGGGGATCGACTGGAAACACCATATATTTT. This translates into CASSGGSTGNTIYF.

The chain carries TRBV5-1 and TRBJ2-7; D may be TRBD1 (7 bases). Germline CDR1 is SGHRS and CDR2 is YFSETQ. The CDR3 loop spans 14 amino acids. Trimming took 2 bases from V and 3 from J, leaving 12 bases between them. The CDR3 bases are TGCGCCAGCAGCTTTTCGGGGGACAGCTACGAGCAGTACTTC. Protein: CASSFSGDSYEQYF.

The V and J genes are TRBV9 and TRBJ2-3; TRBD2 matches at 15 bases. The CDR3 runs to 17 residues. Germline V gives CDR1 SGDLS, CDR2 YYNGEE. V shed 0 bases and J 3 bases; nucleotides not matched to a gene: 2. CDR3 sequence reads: CASSVGTSGGATDTQYF. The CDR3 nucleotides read TGTGCCAGCAGCGTAGGGACTAGCGGGGGGGCGACAGATACGCAGTATTTT.

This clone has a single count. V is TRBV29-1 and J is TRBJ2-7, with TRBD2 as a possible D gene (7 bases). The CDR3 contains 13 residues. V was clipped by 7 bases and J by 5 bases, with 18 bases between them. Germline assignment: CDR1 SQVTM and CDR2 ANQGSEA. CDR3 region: CSAGGGRGNEQYF. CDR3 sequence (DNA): TGCAGCGCTGGGGGCGGGAGAGGGAACGAGCAGTACTTC.

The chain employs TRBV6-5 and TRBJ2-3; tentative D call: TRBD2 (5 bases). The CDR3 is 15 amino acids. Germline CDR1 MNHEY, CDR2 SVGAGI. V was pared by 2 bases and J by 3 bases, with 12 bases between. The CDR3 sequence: CASSYTGFATDTQYF. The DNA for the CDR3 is TGTGCCAGCAGTTACACGGGGTTCGCTACAGATACGCAGTATTTT.

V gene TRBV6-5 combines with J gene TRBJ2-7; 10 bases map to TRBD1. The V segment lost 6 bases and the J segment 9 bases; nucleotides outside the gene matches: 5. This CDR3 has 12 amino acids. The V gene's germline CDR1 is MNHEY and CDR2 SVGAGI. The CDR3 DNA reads TGTGCCAGCAGCCTGACAGGGGGCAGGCAGTACTTC. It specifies CASSLTGGRQYF.

The CDR3 loop reads CASSLASRGTTFF. CDR3 coding DNA: TGTGCCAGCAGCTTAGCCTCAAGGGGGACGACTTTCTTT. This sequence joins TRBV11-3 and TRBJ1-1; possible D gene TRBD1, 6 bases. The CDR3 spans 13 residues. V dropped 1 base and J dropped 12 bases, with 15 bases sitting between them. Per germline, CDR1 SGHNT and CDR2 YENEEA.

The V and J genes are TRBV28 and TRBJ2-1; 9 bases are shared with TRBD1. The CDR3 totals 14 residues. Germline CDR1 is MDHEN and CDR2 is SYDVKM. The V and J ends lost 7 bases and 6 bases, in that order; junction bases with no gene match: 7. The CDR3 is CASNGQGLGNEQFF. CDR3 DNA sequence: TGTGCCAGCAATGGACAGGGGTTAGGCAATGAGCAGTTCTTC.

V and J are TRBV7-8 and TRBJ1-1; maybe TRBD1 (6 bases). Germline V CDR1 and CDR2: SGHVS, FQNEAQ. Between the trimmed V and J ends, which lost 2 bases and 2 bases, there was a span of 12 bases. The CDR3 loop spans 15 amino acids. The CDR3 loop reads CASSLPIQGNTEAFF. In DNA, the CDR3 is TGTGCCAGCAGCTTACCTATACAGGGAAACACTGAAGCTTTCTTT.

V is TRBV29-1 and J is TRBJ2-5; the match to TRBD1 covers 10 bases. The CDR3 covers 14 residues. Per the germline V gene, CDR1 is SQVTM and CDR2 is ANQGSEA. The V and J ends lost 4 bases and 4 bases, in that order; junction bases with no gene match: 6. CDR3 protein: CSVGGTGVVETQYF. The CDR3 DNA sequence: TGCAGCGTTGGTGGGACAGGGGTGGTAGAGACCCAGTACTTC.

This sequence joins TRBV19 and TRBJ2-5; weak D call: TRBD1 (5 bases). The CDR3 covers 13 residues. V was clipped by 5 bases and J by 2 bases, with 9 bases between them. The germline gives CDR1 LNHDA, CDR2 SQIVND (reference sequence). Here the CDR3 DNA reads TGTGCCAGTAGTCTTCAGGGACAAGAGACCCAGTACTTC. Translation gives CASSLQGQETQYF.

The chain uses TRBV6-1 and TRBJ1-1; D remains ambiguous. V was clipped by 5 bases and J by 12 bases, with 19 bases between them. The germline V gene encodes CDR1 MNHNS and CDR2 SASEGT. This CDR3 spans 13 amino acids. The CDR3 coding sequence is TGTGCCAGCAGTATTGGAGAGGAAGGAATAACTTTCTTT. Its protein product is CASSIGEEGITFF.

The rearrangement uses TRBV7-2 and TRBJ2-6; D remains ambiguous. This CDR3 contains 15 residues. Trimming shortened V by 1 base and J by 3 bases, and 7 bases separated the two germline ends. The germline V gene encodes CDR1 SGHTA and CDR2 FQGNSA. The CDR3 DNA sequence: TGTGCCAGCAGCTTAGGGTCCGGTGGGGCCAACGTCCTGACTTTC. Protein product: CASSLGSGGANVLTF.

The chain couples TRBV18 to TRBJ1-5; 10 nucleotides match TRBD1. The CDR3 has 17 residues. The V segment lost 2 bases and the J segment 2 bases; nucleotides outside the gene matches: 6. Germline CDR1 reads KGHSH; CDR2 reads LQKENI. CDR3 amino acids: CASSPTTGGWGNQPQHF. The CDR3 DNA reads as TGTGCCAGCTCACCAACGACAGGGGGCTGGGGCAATCAGCCCCAGCATTTT.

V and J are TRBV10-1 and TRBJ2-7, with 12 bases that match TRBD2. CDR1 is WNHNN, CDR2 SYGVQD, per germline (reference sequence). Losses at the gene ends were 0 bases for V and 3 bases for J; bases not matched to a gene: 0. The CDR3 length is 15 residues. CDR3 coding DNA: TGCGCCAGCAGTGAGTCGACTAGCGGGAGCTACGAGCAGTACTTC. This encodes CASSESTSGSYEQYF.

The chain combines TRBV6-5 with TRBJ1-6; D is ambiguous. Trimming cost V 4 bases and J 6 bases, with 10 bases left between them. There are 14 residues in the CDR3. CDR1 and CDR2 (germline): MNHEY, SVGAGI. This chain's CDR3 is CASSSSESNSPLHF. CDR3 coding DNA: TGTGCCAGCAGTTCCTCCGAGTCTAATTCACCCCTCCACTTT.

Here the CDR3 reads CASSLSGTELSGANVLTF. CDR3 DNA: TGCGCCAGCAGCTTGTCCGGGACAGAACTCTCTGGGGCCAACGTCCTGACTTTC. This chain links TRBV5-1 with TRBJ2-6, with TRBD1 matching over 7 bases. Trimming removed 1 base from V and 0 bases from J; junction bases left unmatched: 7. CDR3 size: 18 residues. CDR1 SGHRS and CDR2 YFSETQ come from the germline V gene.

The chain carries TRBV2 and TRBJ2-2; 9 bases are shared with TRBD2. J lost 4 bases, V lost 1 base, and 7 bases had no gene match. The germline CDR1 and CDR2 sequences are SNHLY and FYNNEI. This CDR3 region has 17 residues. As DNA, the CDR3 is TGTGCCAGCAGTGAAGGTGGGCTAGCGGGATTCACCGGGGAGCTGTTTTTT. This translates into CASSEGGLAGFTGELFF. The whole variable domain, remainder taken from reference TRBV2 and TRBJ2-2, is EPEVTQTPSHQVTQMGQEVILRCVPISNHLYFYWYRQILGQKVEFLVSFYNNEISEKSEIFDDQFSVERPDGSNFTLKIRSTKLEDSAMYFCASSEGGLAGFTGELFFGEGSRLTVL.

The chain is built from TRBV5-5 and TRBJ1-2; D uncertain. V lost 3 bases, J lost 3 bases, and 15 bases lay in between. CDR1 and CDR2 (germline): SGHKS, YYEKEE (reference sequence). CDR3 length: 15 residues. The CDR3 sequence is CASSSTTHRDYGYTF. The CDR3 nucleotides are TGTGCCAGCAGCTCGACAACCCACCGTGACTATGGCTACACCTTC.

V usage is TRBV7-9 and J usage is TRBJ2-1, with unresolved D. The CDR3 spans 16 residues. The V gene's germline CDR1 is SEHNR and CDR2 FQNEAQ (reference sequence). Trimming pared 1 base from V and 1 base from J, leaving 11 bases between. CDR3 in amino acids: CASSLVSIGSYNEQFF. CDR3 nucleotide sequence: TGTGCCAGCAGCTTAGTTAGTATCGGGTCCTACAATGAGCAGTTCTTC.

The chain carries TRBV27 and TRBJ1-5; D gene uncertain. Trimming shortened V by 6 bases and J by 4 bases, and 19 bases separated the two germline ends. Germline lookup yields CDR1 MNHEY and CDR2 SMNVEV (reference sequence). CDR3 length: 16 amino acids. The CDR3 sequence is CASRSPGRQANQPQHF. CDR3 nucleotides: TGTGCCAGCAGGTCCCCTGGGAGGCAGGCTAATCAGCCCCAGCATTTT.

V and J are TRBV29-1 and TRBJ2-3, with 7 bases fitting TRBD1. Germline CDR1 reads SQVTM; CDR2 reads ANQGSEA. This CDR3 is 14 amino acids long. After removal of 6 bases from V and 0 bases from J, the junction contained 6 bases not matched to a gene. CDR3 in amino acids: CSVAGTASTDTQYF. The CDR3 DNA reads TGCAGCGTGGCCGGGACAGCGAGCACAGATACGCAGTATTTT.

DNA for the CDR3: TGTGCCAGCAGTTTTTTTTCCAGTTATGGCTACACCTTC. Translated: CASSFFSSYGYTF. The chain is built from TRBV27 and TRBJ1-2, with unresolved D. V shed 3 bases and J shed 5 bases, with 10 bases lying between them. Germline assignment: CDR1 MNHEY and CDR2 SMNVEV (reference sequence). CDR3 length: 13 residues.

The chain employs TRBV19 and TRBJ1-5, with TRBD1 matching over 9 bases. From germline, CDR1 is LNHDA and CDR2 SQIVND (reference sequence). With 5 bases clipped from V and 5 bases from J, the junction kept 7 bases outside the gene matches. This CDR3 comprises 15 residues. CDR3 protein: CASSGQGSVDQPQHF. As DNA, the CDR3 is TGTGCCAGTAGTGGACAGGGGTCTGTAGATCAGCCCCAGCATTTT.

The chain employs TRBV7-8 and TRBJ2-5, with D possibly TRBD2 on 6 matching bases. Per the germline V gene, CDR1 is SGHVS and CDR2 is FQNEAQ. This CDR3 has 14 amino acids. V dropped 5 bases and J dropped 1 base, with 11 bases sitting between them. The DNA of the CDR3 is TGTGCCAGCAGCCCGCGCGGGGTCCAAGAGACCCAGTACTTC. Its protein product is CASSPRGVQETQYF. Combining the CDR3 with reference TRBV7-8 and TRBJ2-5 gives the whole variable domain GAGVSQSPRYKVAKRGQDVALRCDPISGHVSLFWYQQALGQGPEFLTYFQNEAQLDKSGLPSDRFFAERPEGSVSTLKIQRTQQEDSAVYLCASSPRGVQETQYFGPGTRLLVL.

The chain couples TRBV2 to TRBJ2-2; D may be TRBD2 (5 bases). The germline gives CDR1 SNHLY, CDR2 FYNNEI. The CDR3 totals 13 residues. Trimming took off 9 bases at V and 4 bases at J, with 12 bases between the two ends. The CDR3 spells CASQARGTGELFF. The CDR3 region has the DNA TGTGCCAGTCAGGCTCGGGGCACCGGGGAGCTGTTTTTT.